This entry describes one T cell receptor beta chain. Its antigen remains unknown. This entry comes from a study of response to subunit inactivated influenza vaccine. Study results and limitations: Each seasonal influenza vaccination, the authors suggested, recruits few new T cells.

One entry per CDR3 protein results from TCRdb running MiXCR on the RT-PCR reads. The data show 650,000 to 800,000 distinct CDR3 sequences, roughly 13% seen once. Germline CDR1 reads MNHEY; CDR2 reads SVGEGT. This CDR3 region has 15 residues. Losses at the gene ends were 2 bases for V and 5 bases for J; bases not matched to a gene: 7. The material sequenced was PBMCs from blood, taken 14 to 15 days before vaccination. V is TRBV6-2 or TRBV6-3 and J is TRBJ2-7; 9 nucleotides agree with TRBD1. The sequence came from a man aged 50 to 59 who received an inactivated influenza vaccine. The CDR3 is CASSYPNRGLDEQYF. DNA for the CDR3: TGTGCCAGCAGTTACCCCAACAGGGGGCTCGACGAGCAGTACTTC.